This T cell receptor beta chain was identified in a study of shared clonotypes between healthy human individuals. Findings and limits, study-wide: Naive subsets, compared against memory subsets, generally had larger estimated richness values. Apart from blood, nothing was sampled; tissue repertoires likely differ.

Original analysis: Junction-only sequences without quality scores were provided by ImmunoSEQ, so filtering was different. Data came from immunoSEQ multiplex PCR; TCRdb stores just in-frame clones and leaves some out. V, J and clone size derive from that table, while D and trimming were established from the DNA sequence. The sample consists of some 2,500,000 clones, approximately 90% of them appearing once. The study drew all its donors from Caucasian adults living in Nashville, Tennessee. The CDR3 extends over 15 amino acids. Trimming took off 0 bases at V and 4 bases at J, with 13 bases between the two ends. Germline CDR1 and CDR2: MNHEY and SVGAGI. As concerns this clone: Its antigen is still unknown. Other DNA sequences within the sample encode an identical CDR3.

This sequence joins TRBV6-5 and TRBJ2-7, with a weak D call TRBD2 (6 bases). Sequencing was done on a sample of naive CD4+ T cells from PBMCs. Subset noted: CD45RA+ positively selected. This sequence was found in a man aged 18 to 30 in good health. Some clones in this sample may be carry-over from other donors' samples. The DNA for the CDR3 is TGTGCCAGCAGTTACTCGGTACGCGGGACGTACGAGCAGTACTTC. The encoded protein is CASSYSVRGTYEQYF.